This TCR beta chain emerged from a study of shared clonotypes between healthy human individuals. Broader study findings: Memory subsets generally showed lower estimated richness than naive subsets.

The genomic DNA of each subset was split evenly across several immunoSEQ plates. The method was immunoSEQ multiplex PCR; TCRdb's version includes in-frame clones alone and lacks a portion of them. Of hundreds of thousands of clones listed, about 95% are singletons. As defined, naive CD8 cells were CD45RO-negative and positively selected for CCR7, with terminally differentiated effector memory CD45RA+ cells excluded. Caucasian adults living in Nashville, Tennessee, provided all samples. The CDR3 contains 15 residues. Between the trimmed V and J ends, which lost 8 bases and 2 bases, there was a span of 19 bases. In germline, CDR1 is MDHEN, CDR2 SYDVKM. With respect to this clone: The antigen is undetermined.

The J gene is TRBJ2-7, the V gene TRBV28; D may be TRBD2 (5 bases). Sequenced material: naive CD8+ T cells sorted from blood. The clonotype originates from a woman aged 25 to 45 in good health. CDR3 loop: CASAPSSGAPYEQYF. The CDR3 DNA reads TGTGCCAGCGCCCCTTCGAGCGGAGCCCCCTACGAGCAGTACTTC.